The 30 T cell receptor beta chains below all came from one sample that was sequenced in a study of vaccination and CD4 T cells after COVID-19. The Oncomine TCR Beta short-read assay was applied to DNA of cultured CD4+ T cells. TCRdb reprocessed the PCR reads via MiXCR and lists one record per CDR3 protein. The sample carries over 15,000 distinct CDR3 sequences, roughly 60% recorded once. Antigens for these TCRs are unknown. Treatment described: roughly 10-day PBMC culture with coronavirus spike peptide pools or control peptides (ViraFEST assay). Sequencing used CD4+ T cells from blood, cultured in vitro. These receptor sequences come from a human donor who had recovered from COVID-19.

CDR3 nucleotide sequence: TGTGCCAGCAGCTTAGCGGATCGTGGCTACACCTTC. Translating it yields CASSLADRGYTF. V gene TRBV5-4 combines with J gene TRBJ1-2; D is unresolved. The CDR3 covers 12 residues. The germline CDR1 and CDR2 sequences are SGHNT and YYREEE (reference sequence). Trimming removed 2 bases at V and 7 bases at J, with 9 bases between.

CDR3 protein: CSARVRGSTDTQYF. The CDR3 bases are TGCAGTGCTAGAGTGAGGGGGAGCACAGATACGCAGTATTTT. The chain recombines TRBV20-1 with TRBJ2-3; a weak D match, TRBD1 (6 bases). Trimming removed 1 base from V and 0 bases from J, with 8 bases in between. CDR3 length equals 14 residues. Germline CDR1 reads DFQATT; CDR2 reads SNEGSKA (reference sequence).

The rearrangement links TRBV27 to TRBJ2-2; D gene unclear. Per germline, CDR1 MNHEY and CDR2 SMNVEV (reference sequence). The ends were cut back, 6 bases at V and 9 bases at J, with 8 bases in the middle. CDR3 length equals 11 residues. For the CDR3, the DNA is TGTGCCAGCAGGGGTTCCCGGGAGCTGTTTTTT. Encoded protein: CASRGSRELFF.

CDR3 residues: CASSGGPLEYNEQFF. DNA for the CDR3: TGTGCCAGCAGCGGGGGACCGCTCGAATACAATGAGCAGTTCTTC. The chain joins TRBV6-1 to TRBJ2-1; TRBD2 is a possible D gene (6 bases). Deletions cut 6 bases from V and 4 bases from J, with 16 bases between. The CDR3 spans 15 residues. Germline V gene lookup returns CDR1 MNHNS and CDR2 SASEGT.

The chain links TRBV24-1 to TRBJ2-1; 7 positions match TRBD2. The CDR3 covers 19 residues. With V trimmed by 1 base and J by 8 bases, 19 bases remained unmatched. In germline, CDR1 is KGHDR, CDR2 SFDVKD. The DNA of the CDR3 is TGTGCCACCAGTGATTTAGGCGGGAGAACGCGAAGTGATGACGATGAGCAGTTCTTC. This sequence encodes CATSDLGGRTRSDDDEQFF.

The chain carries TRBV12-3 or TRBV12-4 and TRBJ2-3, with D tentatively TRBD2 (6 bases). The V gene lost 2 bases and the J gene lost 0 bases, with 15 bases spanning the gap. The CDR3 is 17 amino acids. The CDR3 loop reads CASSLIGPGASTDTQYF. CDR3 nucleotides: TGTGCCAGCAGTTTAATCGGGCCGGGAGCAAGCACAGATACGCAGTATTTT.

The chain joins TRBV20-1 to TRBJ2-1, with D unresolved. Germline assignment: CDR1 DFQATT and CDR2 SNEGSKA (reference sequence). This CDR3 is 13 amino acids long. CDR3 in DNA: TGCAGGGTTAGATCGAGCTCCTACAATGAGCAGTTCTTC. This gives the protein CRVRSSSYNEQFF.

The chain is built from TRBV19 and TRBJ1-2, with D tentatively TRBD1 (6 bases). Trimming removed 7 bases at V and 2 bases at J, with 11 bases between. The germline V gene has CDR1 LNHDA and CDR2 SQIVND (reference sequence). The CDR3 runs 13 residues. In DNA form, the CDR3 reads TGTGCCAGTACCTTACAGGGAAACTATGGCTACACCTTC. Its translation is CASTLQGNYGYTF.

This clonotype was detected a few times. V gene TRBV6-1 combines with J gene TRBJ1-2; D is unresolved. CDR3 length: 14 amino acids. Deletions cut 6 bases from V and 8 bases from J, with 19 bases between. In germline, CDR1 is MNHNS, CDR2 SASEGT. CDR3 in DNA: TGTGCCAGCAGCCCTATGAGGGCCAACGGAGGCTACACCTTC. Translated, it gives CASSPMRANGGYTF.

Sample share makes this clonotype medium-sized. The chain employs TRBV20-1 and TRBJ1-5; D perhaps matches TRBD1 (5 bases). Germline V gene data show CDR1 as DFQATT and CDR2 as SNEGSKA (reference sequence). The germline V and J ends were trimmed by 2 bases and 3 bases, with 8 bases remaining between them. The CDR3 is 13 amino acids. The CDR3 DNA is TGCAGTGCTAGACGAGGGACCAATCAGCCCCAGCATTTT. As protein: CSARRGTNQPQHF.

Here the CDR3 reads CASSIQDVIMAPQHF. CDR3 sequence (DNA): TGTGCCAGTAGTATTCAGGACGTTATTATGGCGCCCCAGCATTTT. This sequence joins TRBV19 and TRBJ1-5, with no clear D. The V gene lost 3 bases and the J gene lost 9 bases, with 18 bases spanning the gap. The CDR3 loop spans 15 amino acids. CDR1 is LNHDA and CDR2 is SQIVND in the germline V gene (reference sequence).

The rearrangement joins TRBV27 to TRBJ1-2, with no clear D. The CDR3 runs 12 residues. V lost 6 bases to trimming and J lost 3 bases, with 8 bases between them. Per germline, CDR1 MNHEY and CDR2 SMNVEV (reference sequence). CDR3 sequence: CASRGIYYGYTF. The DNA for the CDR3 is TGTGCCAGCAGGGGGATTTACTATGGCTACACCTTC.

This clonotype was detected a few times. The rearrangement links TRBV5-4 to TRBJ1-2, with 9 positions matching TRBD1. V lost 4 bases, J lost 3 bases, and 10 bases stayed unmatched. The CDR3 is 16 residues long. Looked up from germline, CDR1 is SGHNT and CDR2 is YYREEE (reference sequence). CDR3 DNA: TGTGCCAGCAGCGATAACCGGGACAGGGTGGACTATGGCTACACCTTC. Amino acid sequence: CASSDNRDRVDYGYTF.

This clonotype was counted a few times. This chain uses TRBV20-1 with TRBJ2-3; TRBD2 agrees at 12 bases. The CDR3 has 15 residues. Germline assignment: CDR1 DFQATT and CDR2 SNEGSKA (reference sequence). Trimming took 6 bases from V and 6 from J; bases not matched to a gene: 10. This chain's CDR3 is CSAIPTSGRQDTQYF. The CDR3 DNA is TGCAGTGCCATCCCGACTAGCGGGAGACAGGATACGCAGTATTTT.

The chain is built from TRBV6-1 and TRBJ1-5; possible D gene TRBD1, 6 bases. Trimming shortened V by 7 bases and J by 0 bases, and 19 bases separated the two germline ends. Germline assignment: CDR1 MNHNS and CDR2 SASEGT. This CDR3 has 17 amino acids. The CDR3 reads CASTAGSGDYSNQPQHF. CDR3 in DNA: TGTGCCAGCACGGCAGGGTCAGGGGACTATAGCAATCAGCCCCAGCATTTT.

The chain links TRBV19 to TRBJ1-5; possible D gene TRBD1, 6 bases. CDR3 length equals 12 residues. V dropped 3 bases and J dropped 12 bases, with 12 bases sitting between them. Germline-derived CDR1 and CDR2 are LNHDA and SQIVND (reference sequence). This CDR3 is CASSIQTGIQHF. As DNA, the CDR3 is TGTGCCAGTAGTATCCAGACAGGAATCCAGCATTTT.

This chain connects TRBV5-1 to TRBJ2-7; 9 nucleotides match TRBD1. The CDR3 consists of 13 residues. V lost 3 bases and J lost 4; bases outside the gene matches: 2. The germline V gene has CDR1 SGHRS and CDR2 YFSETQ. The CDR3 region is CASSSGQGYEQYF. For the CDR3, the DNA is TGCGCCAGCAGCTCGGGACAGGGATACGAGCAGTACTTC.

This clonotype occurred a few times. This chain connects TRBV28 to TRBJ1-5; 7 bases fit TRBD1. Germline CDR1 and CDR2: MDHEN and SYDVKM. With V trimmed by 6 bases and J by 3 bases, 8 bases remained unmatched. The CDR3 spans 15 residues. CDR3 sequence: CASRPGTATNQPQHF. For the CDR3, the DNA is TGTGCCAGCAGGCCCGGGACAGCCACCAATCAGCCCCAGCATTTT.

The chain carries TRBV27 and TRBJ2-1; the D is unclear. The ends were cut back, 0 bases at V and 0 bases at J, with 6 bases in the middle. Germline V gene sequence: CDR1 MNHEY, CDR2 SMNVEV (reference sequence). The CDR3 has 15 amino acids. CDR3: CASSLSKSSYNEQFF. Written as DNA, the CDR3 is TGTGCCAGCAGTTTATCCAAGAGCTCCTACAATGAGCAGTTCTTC.

This clonotype was seen only a few times. This rearrangement joins TRBV28 to TRBJ1-5; D possibly corresponds to TRBD1 (6 bases). V shed 8 bases and J shed 4 bases, with 15 bases lying between them. The CDR3 contains 14 residues. Germline V CDR1 and CDR2: MDHEN, SYDVKM. CDR3 nucleotides: TGTGCCAGCCGTCCGGGACAATCTAATCAGCCCCAGCATTTT. Its translation is CASRPGQSNQPQHF.

The chain links TRBV7-9 to TRBJ1-1, with D uncertain. Trimming removed 3 bases from V and 3 bases from J, with 8 bases in between. This CDR3 has 13 amino acids. CDR1 and CDR2 (germline): SEHNR, FQNEAQ (reference sequence). The CDR3 sequence: CASSLDADTEAFF. In DNA form, the CDR3 reads TGTGCCAGCAGCTTGGACGCGGACACTGAAGCTTTCTTT.

This sequence joins TRBV9 and TRBJ1-1; D might be TRBD1 (6 bases). The CDR3 is 15 residues long. V was shortened by 4 bases and J by 3 bases, with 16 bases between the two germline ends. CDR1 SGDLS and CDR2 YYNGEE come from the germline V gene. CDR3 residues: CASSFSGEGHTEAFF. As DNA, the CDR3 is TGTGCCAGCAGCTTCTCAGGGGAAGGGCACACTGAAGCTTTCTTT.

This clonotype was detected once. J is TRBJ2-7 and V is TRBV20-1; 7 nucleotides agree with TRBD1. The CDR3 is made up of 15 amino acids. Trimming at V came to 5 bases and at J to 0 bases, leaving 10 bases not matched to a gene. Germline values: CDR1 DFQATT, CDR2 SNEGSKA (reference sequence). This chain's CDR3 is CSAPNTGTVSYEQYF. In DNA, the CDR3 is TGCAGTGCTCCCAATACCGGGACAGTCTCCTACGAGCAGTACTTC.

The chain recombines TRBV19 with TRBJ1-3; D is possibly TRBD1 (5 bases). CDR3 length: 15 amino acids. Looked up from germline, CDR1 is LNHDA and CDR2 is SQIVND (reference sequence). V lost 3 bases to trimming and J lost 0 bases, with 9 bases between them. This CDR3 reads CASSIDSYSGNTIYF. The CDR3 coding sequence is TGTGCCAGTAGTATCGACAGTTACTCTGGAAACACCATATATTTT.

The rearrangement links TRBV28 to TRBJ2-7; unclear D gene. The germline gives CDR1 MDHEN, CDR2 SYDVKM. The V end lost 8 bases, the J end lost 6 bases, and 17 bases lay between the germline ends. CDR3 length: 13 residues. This chain's CDR3 is CASVDGPLGEQYF. DNA for the CDR3: TGTGCCAGCGTGGACGGACCTTTGGGCGAGCAGTACTTC.

This clonotype occurred a few times. The chain couples TRBV6-1 to TRBJ1-2, with D perhaps matching TRBD1 (6 bases). This CDR3 is built from 13 residues. Germline V gene data show CDR1 as MNHNS and CDR2 as SASEGT. The V and J ends lost 7 bases and 7 bases respectively, with 16 bases between them. The CDR3, as DNA: TGTGCCAGCACCCCTGGGAGGGGGGGTGGCTACACCTTC. This encodes CASTPGRGGGYTF.

V and J are TRBV20-1 and TRBJ2-7, with 9 nucleotides matching TRBD2. The CDR3 spans 14 residues. V lost 5 bases, J lost 3 bases, and 8 bases stayed unmatched. Germline V CDR1 and CDR2: DFQATT, SNEGSKA (reference sequence). The CDR3 sequence: CSAPSGGRVYEQYF. In DNA form, the CDR3 reads TGCAGTGCTCCTTCCGGCGGGAGGGTCTACGAGCAGTACTTC.

V and J are TRBV4-3 and TRBJ2-2, with D maybe TRBD1 (5 bases). Trimming cost V 0 bases and J 7 bases, with 6 bases left between them. CDR3 length equals 13 residues. Germline V gene data show CDR1 as LGHNA and CDR2 as YSLEER. CDR3 coding DNA: TGCGCCAGCAGCCAAGATAGGGGCGGGGAGCTGTTTTTT. Its translation is CASSQDRGGELFF.

This CDR3 reads CASSLNLWPAGTDTQYF. The CDR3 bases are TGTGCCAGCAGCTTGAATTTATGGCCCGCCGGCACAGATACGCAGTATTTT. J is TRBJ2-3 and V is TRBV11-3; no definite D call. CDR3 size: 17 residues. Per the germline V gene, CDR1 is SGHNT and CDR2 is YENEEA. Trimming shortened V by 3 bases and J by 1 base, and 17 bases separated the two germline ends.

In its sample, this clonotype was seen a few times. This chain connects TRBV27 to TRBJ2-3; 11 positions agree with TRBD2. J gave up 1 base and V 6 bases, and 3 bases lay outside the gene matches. Germline CDR1 is MNHEY and CDR2 is SMNVEV (reference sequence). The CDR3 covers 15 residues. The chain's CDR3 is CASSPGLAGTDTQYF. Here the CDR3 DNA reads TGTGCCAGCAGCCCGGGACTAGCGGGCACAGATACGCAGTATTTT.